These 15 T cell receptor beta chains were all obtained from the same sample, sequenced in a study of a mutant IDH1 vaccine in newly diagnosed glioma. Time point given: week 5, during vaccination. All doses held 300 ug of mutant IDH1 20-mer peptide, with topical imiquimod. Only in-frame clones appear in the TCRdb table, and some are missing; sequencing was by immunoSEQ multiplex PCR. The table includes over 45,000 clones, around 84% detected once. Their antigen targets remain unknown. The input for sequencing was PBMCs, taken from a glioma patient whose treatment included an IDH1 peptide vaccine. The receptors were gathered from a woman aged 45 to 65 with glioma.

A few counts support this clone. The DNA of the CDR3 is TGCGCCAGCAGCACACTCGACAGGGCCCTGAGGGATGGCTACACCTTC. This sequence encodes CASSTLDRALRDGYTF. The gene calls are TRBV5-1 and TRBJ1-2, with 7 bases identical to TRBD1. Germline V gene lookup returns CDR1 SGHRS and CDR2 YFSETQ. V lost 4 bases and J lost 6; bases outside the gene matches: 15. This CDR3 is built from 16 residues.

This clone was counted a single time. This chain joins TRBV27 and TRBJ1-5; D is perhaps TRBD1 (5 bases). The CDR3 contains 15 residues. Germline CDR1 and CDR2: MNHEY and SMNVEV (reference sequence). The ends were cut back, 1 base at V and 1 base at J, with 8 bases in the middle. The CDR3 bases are TGTGCCAGCAGTTTATTTTGGGGGAGCAATCAGCCCCAGCATTTT. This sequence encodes CASSLFWGSNQPQHF.

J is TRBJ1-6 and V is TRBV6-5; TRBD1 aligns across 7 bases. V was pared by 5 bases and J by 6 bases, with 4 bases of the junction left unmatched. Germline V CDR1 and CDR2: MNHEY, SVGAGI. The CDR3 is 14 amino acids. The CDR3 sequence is CASSRAGGNSPLHF. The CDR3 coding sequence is TGTGCCAGCAGTCGAGCAGGGGGTAATTCACCCCTCCACTTT.

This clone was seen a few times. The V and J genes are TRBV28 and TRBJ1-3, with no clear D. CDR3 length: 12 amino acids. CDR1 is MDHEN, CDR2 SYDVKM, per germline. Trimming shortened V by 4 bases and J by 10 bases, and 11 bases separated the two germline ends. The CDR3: CASSSLHVTIYF. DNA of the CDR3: TGTGCCAGCAGTTCACTTCATGTAACCATATATTTT.

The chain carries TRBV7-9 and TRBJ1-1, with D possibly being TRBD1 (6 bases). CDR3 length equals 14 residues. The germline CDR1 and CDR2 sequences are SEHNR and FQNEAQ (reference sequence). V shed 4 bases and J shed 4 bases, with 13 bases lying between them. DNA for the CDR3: TGTGCCAGCAGCTCACAGGGTAGGGTCACTGAAGCTTTCTTT. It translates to CASSSQGRVTEAFF. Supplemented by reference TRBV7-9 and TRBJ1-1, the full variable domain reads DTGVSQNPRHKITKRGQNVTFRCDPISEHNRLYWYRQTLGQGPEFLTYFQNEAQLEKSRLLSDRFSAERPKGSFSTLEIQRTEQGDSAMYLCASSSQGRVTEAFFGQGTRLTVV.

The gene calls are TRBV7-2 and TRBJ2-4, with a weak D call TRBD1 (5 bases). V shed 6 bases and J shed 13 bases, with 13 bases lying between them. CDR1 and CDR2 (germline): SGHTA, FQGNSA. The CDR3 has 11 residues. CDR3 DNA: TGTGCCAGCAGGAGAGAAGGGGAACAGTACTTC. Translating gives CASRREGEQYF.

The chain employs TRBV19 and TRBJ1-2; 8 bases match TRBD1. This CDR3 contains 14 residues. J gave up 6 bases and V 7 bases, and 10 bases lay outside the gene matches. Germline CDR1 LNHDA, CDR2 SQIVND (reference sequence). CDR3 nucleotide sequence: TGTGCCAGTACCCGACAGGGGACACTCCATGGCTACACCTTC. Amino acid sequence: CASTRQGTLHGYTF.

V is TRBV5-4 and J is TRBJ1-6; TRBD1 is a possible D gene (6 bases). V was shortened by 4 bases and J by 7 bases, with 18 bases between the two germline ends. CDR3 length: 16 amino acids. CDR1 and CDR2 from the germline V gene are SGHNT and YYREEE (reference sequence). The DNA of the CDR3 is TGTGCCAGCAGCGCTCCCCCGGGGGCAGGGAATTCACCCCTCCACTTT. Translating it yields CASSAPPGAGNSPLHF.

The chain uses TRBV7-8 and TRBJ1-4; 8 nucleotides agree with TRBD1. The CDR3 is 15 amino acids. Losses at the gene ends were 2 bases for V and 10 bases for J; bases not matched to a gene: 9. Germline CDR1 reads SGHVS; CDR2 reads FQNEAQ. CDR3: CASSLSQGAFGKLFF. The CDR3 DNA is TGTGCCAGCAGCTTATCGCAGGGGGCGTTCGGAAAACTGTTTTTT. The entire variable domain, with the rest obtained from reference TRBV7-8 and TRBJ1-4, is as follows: GAGVSQSPRYKVAKRGQDVALRCDPISGHVSLFWYQQALGQGPEFLTYFQNEAQLDKSGLPSDRFFAERPEGSVSTLKIQRTQQEDSAVYLCASSLSQGAFGKLFFGSGTQLSVL.

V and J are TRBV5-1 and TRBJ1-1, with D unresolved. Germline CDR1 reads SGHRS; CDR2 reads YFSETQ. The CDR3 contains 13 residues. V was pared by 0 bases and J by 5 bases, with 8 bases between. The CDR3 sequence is CASSLELGTEAFF. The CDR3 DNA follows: TGCGCCAGCAGCTTGGAGCTAGGTACTGAAGCTTTCTTT. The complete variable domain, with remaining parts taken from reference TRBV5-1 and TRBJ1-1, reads KAGVTQTPRYLIKTRGQQVTLSCSPISGHRSVSWYQQTPGQGLQFLFEYFSETQRNKGNFPGRFSGRQFSNSRSEMNVSTLELGDSALYLCASSLELGTEAFFGQGTRLTVV.

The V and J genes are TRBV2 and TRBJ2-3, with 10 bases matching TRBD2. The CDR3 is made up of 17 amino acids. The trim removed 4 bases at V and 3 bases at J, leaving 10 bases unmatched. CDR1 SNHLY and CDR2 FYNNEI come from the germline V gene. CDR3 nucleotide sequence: TGTGCCAGCAGTGTTGAGCGGGGGGGCCGGAGTACAGATACGCAGTATTTT. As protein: CASSVERGGRSTDTQYF.

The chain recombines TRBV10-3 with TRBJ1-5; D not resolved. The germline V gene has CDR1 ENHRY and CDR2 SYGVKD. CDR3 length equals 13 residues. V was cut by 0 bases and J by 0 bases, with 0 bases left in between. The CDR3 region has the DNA TGTGCCATCAGTGAGTCTAGCAATCAGCCCCAGCATTTT. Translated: CAISESSNQPQHF.

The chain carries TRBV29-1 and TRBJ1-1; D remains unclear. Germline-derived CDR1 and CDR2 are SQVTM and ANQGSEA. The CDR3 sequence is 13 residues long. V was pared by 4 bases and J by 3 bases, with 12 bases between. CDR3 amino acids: CSVASRTDTEAFF. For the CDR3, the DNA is TGCAGCGTTGCCTCAAGGACGGACACTGAAGCTTTCTTT.

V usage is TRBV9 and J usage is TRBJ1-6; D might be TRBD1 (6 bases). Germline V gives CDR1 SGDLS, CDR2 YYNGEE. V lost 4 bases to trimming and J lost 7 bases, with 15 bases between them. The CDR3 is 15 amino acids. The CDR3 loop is CASSSSTGWNSPLHF. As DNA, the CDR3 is TGTGCCAGCAGCTCATCCACAGGGTGGAATTCACCCCTCCACTTT.

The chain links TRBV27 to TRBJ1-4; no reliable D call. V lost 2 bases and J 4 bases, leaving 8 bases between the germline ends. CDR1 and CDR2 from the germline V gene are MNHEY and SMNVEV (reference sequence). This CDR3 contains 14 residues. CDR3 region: CASSLVRYNEKLFF. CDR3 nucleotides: TGTGCCAGCAGTTTAGTACGGTATAATGAAAAACTGTTTTTT.